The 6 T cell receptor beta chains below were found in one sample sequenced in a study of blood T cell repertoires in COVID-19. Only in-frame clones appear in the TCRdb table, and some are missing; sequencing was by immunoSEQ multiplex PCR. The table lists 45,000 or so clones, approximately 90% of them singletons. The sequenced sample consisted of peripheral blood. The source is a woman older than 75 in a cohort sampled during active or convalescent COVID-19.

The CDR3 loop is CATSTGTATEAFF. CDR3 bases: TGTGCCACCTCGACAGGGACAGCCACTGAAGCTTTCTTT. The V gene is TRBV7-2, the J gene TRBJ1-1, with 7 nucleotides matching TRBD1. CDR3 size: 13 residues. V lost 10 bases and J lost 4; bases outside the gene matches: 9. Germline-derived CDR1 and CDR2 are SGHTA and FQGNSA.

V and J are TRBV7-9 and TRBJ1-1, with 9 bases identical to TRBD1. The germline CDR1 and CDR2 sequences are SEHNR and FQNEAQ (reference sequence). Trimming cost V 2 bases and J 0 bases; bases outside gene matches: 1. The CDR3 runs 15 residues. In nucleotides, the CDR3 is TGTGCCAGCAGCTTAACAGGGGGCCTGAACACTGAAGCTTTCTTT. It codes for CASSLTGGLNTEAFF.

In this sample, this clone turned up once. The rearrangement joins TRBV30 to TRBJ1-1, with no clear D. The CDR3 is 14 residues long. Germline V CDR1 and CDR2: GTSNPN, SVGIG (reference sequence). The germline V and J ends were trimmed by 4 bases and 3 bases, with 15 bases remaining between them. The CDR3 sequence: CAWTAGVGDTEAFF. The CDR3 DNA reads as TGTGCCTGGACCGCAGGAGTGGGAGACACTGAAGCTTTCTTT. Combining the CDR3 with reference TRBV30 and TRBJ1-1 gives the whole variable domain SQTIHQWPATLVQPVGSPLSLECTVEGTSNPNLYWYRQAAGRGLQLLFYSVGIGQISSEVPQNLSASRPQDRQFILSSKKLLLSDSGFYLCAWTAGVGDTEAFFGQGTRLTVV.

The table lists this clone with a count of one. The gene calls are TRBV6-1 and TRBJ2-1; 10 nucleotides align to TRBD2. The CDR3 runs 16 residues. Germline trimming cut 2 bases from V and 7 bases from J; bases unmatched to any gene: 8. From germline, CDR1 is MNHNS and CDR2 SASEGT. The CDR3 loop reads CASSEIAGGLGNEQFF. Here the CDR3 DNA reads TGTGCCAGCAGTGAAATAGCGGGGGGCCTCGGGAATGAGCAGTTCTTC.

This sequence joins TRBV11-2 and TRBJ2-1; TRBD1 matches 7 bases. Germline CDR1 is SGHAT and CDR2 is FQNNGV. This CDR3 comprises 15 residues. J was trimmed by 4 bases and V by 5 bases; bases with no gene match: 8. This CDR3 reads CASSPGGIIYNEQFF. DNA for the CDR3: TGTGCCAGCAGCCCAGGGGGAATTATTTACAATGAGCAGTTCTTC.

V usage is TRBV28 and J usage is TRBJ1-5; tentatively, D is TRBD1 (5 bases). This CDR3 has 17 residues. V lost 5 bases to trimming and J lost 1 base, with 18 bases between them. CDR1 and CDR2 (germline): MDHEN, SYDVKM. The CDR3 nucleotides are TGTGCCAGCAGTCAAGCTCCGCAGGGTACGAGCAATCAGCCCCAGCATTTT. As protein: CASSQAPQGTSNQPQHF. The variable domain in full, completed from reference TRBV28 and TRBJ1-5, reads DVKVTQSSRYLVKRTGEKVFLECVQDMDHENMFWYRQDPGLGLRLIYFSYDVKMKEKGDIPEGYSVSREKKERFSLILESASTNQTSMYLCASSQAPQGTSNQPQHFGDGTRLSIL.